The present T cell receptor beta chain was sequenced within a study of CD8 T cells in ankylosing spondylitis (dated 2017 in TCRdb). About the study as a whole: The study profiled T cell receptor beta repertoires in healthy donors and ankylosing spondylitis patients to find disease-linked TCR variants. In total, the full study cohort was made up of 110 or so healthy donors and approximately 27 ankylosing spondylitis patients. Peripheral blood was sampled, and synovial fluid was also collected from ankylosing spondylitis patients. Broader findings and caveats from the paper: Some motif variants were previously reported in synovial fluid and blood of reactive arthritis patients, suggesting common disease-initiation mechanisms. The disease-linked clones had a CD8+ phenotype and were found at relatively low frequencies in peripheral blood. The disease-linked clones were reported to be significantly enriched in matched synovial fluid samples from ankylosing spondylitis patients. A TCR beta motif made up of several highly homologous amino acid variants appeared to be characteristic of blood from ankylosing spondylitis patients.

Note on this clonotype: The antigen it recognizes is unknown. Base quality data are lacking; no much larger clone is found one base away.

The sequencer was an Illumina HiSeq 2500. Quantitative 5'-RACE with molecular barcodes was used to prepare TCR beta libraries. Per the source publication's procedure: Disease-linked TCR variants were identified with a new computational method built on a probabilistic model of VDJ rearrangement. TCRdb cleaned the public reads at Q25 with fastp, built clones with MiXCR and kept in-frame beta chains. Rows with one shared CDR3 protein collapse into an entry with the most common genes and DNA. The V and J calls, along with clone size, are taken from TCRdb and not from the paper's own processing. The sample data list roughly 170,000 distinct CDR3 sequences, and approximately 9% of these were observed just once. The ten largest clones take up around 16% of the sample. From its cysteine to its phenylalanine, the CDR3 spans 16 amino acids. CDR3 DNA is the only sequence kept; it has 48 bases, read in frame from the first base. Based on the germline V gene (reference sequence), the CDR1 and CDR2 sequences are LNHDA and SQIVND. V and J lose 5 bases and 5 bases, and a span of 21 bases separates them.

Sequencing was performed on blood, either unsorted or a sorted T cell fraction (not recorded which). The chain was built from TRBV19 and TRBJ2-5; confidence is insufficient to name the D gene. The receptor was isolated from a female donor with ankylosing spondylitis or in good health (not recorded which). In nucleotides, the sequence is TGTGCCAGTAGTTCAGGATCGTGGAAGGGTGGGGAGACCCAGTACTTC. Its protein product is CASSSGSWKGGETQYF.